The 30 T cell receptor beta chains in this list originate from one sample, sequenced in a study of blood T cell repertoires in COVID-19. Profiling relied on immunoSEQ multiplex PCR, and the TCRdb table lists in-frame clones only, not all of them. The table lists about 200,000 clones, around four fifths of them singletons, with about 4.8% in the top ten. Sequencing was carried out using peripheral blood. All receptors derive from a woman aged 70-85 years with COVID-19, enrolled during active disease.

The genes are TRBV3-1 (or the pseudogene TRBV3-2) and TRBJ1-1; TRBD1 is a possible D gene (6 bases). Germline V gene data show CDR1 as LGHDT and CDR2 as YNNKEL (reference sequence). Trimming stripped 8 bases from V and 9 bases from J, with 16 bases between. CDR3 length: 12 residues. As DNA, the CDR3 is TGTGCCAGCGGCCCTTGGGGGGGCAAAGCTTTCTTT. Its translation is CASGPWGGKAFF.

The V gene is TRBV18, the J gene TRBJ1-1; tentative D call: TRBD1 (5 bases). V shed 6 bases and J shed 0 bases, with 14 bases lying between them. Germline V gene lookup returns CDR1 KGHSH and CDR2 LQKENI. This CDR3 is 15 amino acids long. The CDR3 DNA reads as TGTGCCAGCTCTCCTACAGACAGAATGAACACTGAAGCTTTCTTT. Residues: CASSPTDRMNTEAFF.

This clone was counted between two and nine times. The DNA is left out, because the CDR3 cannot be placed on it with certainty; the CDR3 is given as TCRdb lists it. The V call is TRBV2, the J call TRBJ2-1; the table names TRBD1, a call not compared with the DNA. The CDR3 is 13 residues long, counting both termini. Germline CDR1 and CDR2: SNHLY and FYNNEI. CDR3 in amino acids: CASSVGQGIQAIF.

This clone was recorded once. This chain uses TRBV4-2 with TRBJ1-5; D is undetermined. This CDR3 comprises 16 residues. V lost 0 bases to trimming and J lost 0 bases, with 9 bases between them. Germline V CDR1 and CDR2: LGHNA, YNFKEQ. CDR3 coding DNA: TGTGCCAGCAGCCAAGAAGCCTATTATAGCAATCAGCCCCAGCATTTT. It codes for CASSQEAYYSNQPQHF.

The chain links TRBV3-1 (or the pseudogene TRBV3-2) to TRBJ2-7; 8 bases are shared with TRBD2. The CDR3 consists of 13 residues. Germline assignment: CDR1 LGHDT and CDR2 YNNKEL (reference sequence). Trimming cost V 9 bases and J 2 bases; bases outside gene matches: 6. The CDR3 DNA follows: TGTGCCAGTGGCGGGAGGCCCGCCTACGAGCAGTACTTC. This codes for CASGGRPAYEQYF.

This chain connects TRBV19 to TRBJ2-1; TRBD1 is a possible D gene (7 bases). Germline CDR1 LNHDA, CDR2 SQIVND (reference sequence). V lost 3 bases to trimming and J lost 6 bases, with 18 bases between them. This CDR3 contains 16 residues. The CDR3, as DNA: TGTGCCAGTAGTATGGGAGGACAGGCTAGGCTCAATGAGCAGTTCTTC. Amino acids: CASSMGGQARLNEQFF. The full variable domain, completed using reference TRBV19 and TRBJ2-1, is DGGITQSPKYLFRKEGQNVTLSCEQNLNHDAMYWYRQDPGQGLRLIYYSQIVNDFQKGDIAEGYSVSREKKESFPLTVTSAQKNPTAFYLCASSMGGQARLNEQFFGPGTRLTVL.

The chain has TRBV29-1 and TRBJ2-7; a possible D gene is TRBD1 (7 bases). CDR3 size: 12 residues. Germline V gene data show CDR1 as SQVTM and CDR2 as ANQGSEA. Trimming removed 6 bases from V and 7 bases from J, with 16 bases in between. The CDR3 here is CSVQPGGFEQYF. CDR3 coding DNA: TGCAGCGTCCAGCCAGGGGGGTTTGAGCAGTACTTC.

The V and J genes are TRBV13 and TRBJ2-5; TRBD2 matches at 7 bases. The CDR3 spans 15 residues. Germline V gene lookup returns CDR1 PRHDT and CDR2 FYEKMQ (reference sequence). With 5 bases clipped from V and 5 bases from J, the junction kept 11 bases outside the gene matches. The CDR3 is CASSPSRREAETQYF. The CDR3 region has the DNA TGTGCCAGCAGCCCTTCCCGACGGGAGGCGGAGACCCAGTACTTC.

This clone showed up many times. J is TRBJ2-2 and V is TRBV18; the D gene is possibly TRBD1 (5 bases). Germline V CDR1 and CDR2: KGHSH, LQKENI. V lost 4 bases and J lost 1, with 7 bases in between. This CDR3 has 14 residues. In nucleotides, the CDR3 is TGTGCCAGCTCACTCGGACAGAACACCGGGGAGCTGTTTTTT. Protein sequence: CASSLGQNTGELFF.

The V and J genes are TRBV19 and TRBJ1-6; no clear D. V was pared by 4 bases and J by 10 bases, with 11 bases between. CDR3 length equals 13 residues. The germline gives CDR1 LNHDA, CDR2 SQIVND (reference sequence). CDR3 residues: CASSTQEQSPLHF. For the CDR3, the DNA is TGTGCCAGTAGTACCCAGGAACAATCACCCCTCCACTTT.

This chain uses TRBV7-2 with TRBJ1-1; D unclear. The CDR3 is 11 residues long. V was trimmed by 1 base and J by 8 bases, leaving 5 bases between them. Germline values: CDR1 SGHTA, CDR2 FQGNSA. CDR3 nucleotides: TGTGCCAGCAGCTTAGGGCAGGAAGCTTTCTTT. Translated: CASSLGQEAFF.

J is TRBJ2-1 and V is TRBV7-2; the D is unclear. The length of the CDR3 is 14 residues. Germline assignment: CDR1 SGHTA and CDR2 FQGNSA. V gave up 1 base and J gave up 4 bases, with 8 bases separating them. This CDR3 reads CASSLDGHYNEQFF. The DNA of the CDR3 is TGTGCCAGCAGCTTAGATGGGCATTACAATGAGCAGTTCTTC.

This rearrangement joins TRBV15 to TRBJ1-3; tentatively, D is TRBD1 (5 bases). This CDR3 has 19 amino acids. Germline-derived CDR1 and CDR2 are LNHNV and YYDKDF (reference sequence). V was cut by 0 bases and J by 0 bases, with 18 bases left in between. The CDR3 reads CATSRDLAGRESSGNTIYF. The CDR3 nucleotides are TGTGCCACCAGCAGAGATCTTGCAGGGCGGGAATCCTCTGGAAACACCATATATTTT.

This chain uses TRBV11-2 with TRBJ2-1; TRBD2 matches at 9 bases. Germline V gene data show CDR1 as SGHAT and CDR2 as FQNNGV. The length of the CDR3 is 15 residues. Trimming took 4 bases from V and 4 from J; bases not matched to a gene: 5. This CDR3 is CASSSSGRSYNEQFF. The CDR3 DNA is TGTGCCAGCAGCTCCAGCGGGAGGTCGTACAATGAGCAGTTCTTC. The entire variable domain, with the rest obtained from reference TRBV11-2 and TRBJ2-1, is as follows: EAGVAQSPRYKIIEKRQSVAFWCNPISGHATLYWYQQILGQGPKLLIQFQNNGVVDDSQLPKDRFSAERLKGVDSTLKIQPAKLEDSAVYLCASSSSGRSYNEQFFGPGTRLTVL.

This clone was detected a few times. The chain links TRBV5-1 to TRBJ2-6; 12 bases are a match to TRBD1. The ends lost 4 bases at V and 0 bases at J; junction bases unmatched: 5. This CDR3 is 18 amino acids long. Germline CDR1 reads SGHRS; CDR2 reads YFSETQ. The CDR3 loop is CASSPGQGAGSGANVLTF. CDR3 DNA: TGCGCCAGCAGCCCGGGACAGGGGGCTGGCTCTGGGGCCAACGTCCTGACTTTC.

The rearrangement links TRBV6-2 or TRBV6-3 to TRBJ2-5, with D uncertain. V gave up 0 bases and J gave up 7 bases, with 15 bases separating them. Germline lookup yields CDR1 MNHEY and CDR2 SVGEGT. The CDR3 consists of 15 residues. For the CDR3, the DNA is TGTGCCAGCAGTTACTCGGAGTGGGTCCAGTCGACCCAGTACTTC. Translation: CASSYSEWVQSTQYF.

The V call is TRBV6-5, the J call TRBJ2-7; 8 positions match TRBD2. This CDR3 spans 15 amino acids. V dropped 8 bases and J dropped 1; count of bases not matched to a gene: 10. The germline gives CDR1 MNHEY, CDR2 SVGAGI. The CDR3 protein is CASGTVGLGSYEQYF. DNA for the CDR3: TGTGCCAGCGGCACCGTGGGACTAGGTTCCTACGAGCAGTACTTC.

The chain links TRBV29-1 to TRBJ2-7; a weak D match, TRBD1 (6 bases). This CDR3 spans 12 amino acids. CDR1 is SQVTM, CDR2 ANQGSEA, per germline. V lost 6 bases and J lost 2, with 11 bases in between. CDR3 in DNA: TGCAGCGTCTCGACAGGAACCTACGAGCAGTACTTC. It specifies CSVSTGTYEQYF.

This rearrangement joins TRBV6-5 to TRBJ2-7; D gene uncertain. V lost 6 bases and J 3 bases, leaving 12 bases between the germline ends. The length of the CDR3 is 13 residues. Germline lookup yields CDR1 MNHEY and CDR2 SVGAGI. This CDR3 reads CASRVKSSYEQYF. Written as DNA, the CDR3 is TGTGCCAGCAGAGTAAAGAGTAGCTACGAGCAGTACTTC.

This chain connects TRBV30 to TRBJ1-2, with D hard to call. Germline assignment: CDR1 GTSNPN and CDR2 SVGIG (reference sequence). CDR3 length: 10 amino acids. V was clipped by 1 base and J by 13 bases, with 10 bases between them. CDR3 DNA sequence: TGTGCCTGGAGTGGGGAGATTGGCACCTTC. It translates to CAWSGEIGTF.

The gene calls are TRBV7-3 and TRBJ2-2, with 8 bases fitting TRBD2. The CDR3 contains 15 residues. The germline V gene has CDR1 SGHTA and CDR2 FQGTGA. J gave up 0 bases and V 5 bases, and 2 bases lay outside the gene matches. The CDR3 spells CASSTSGANTGELFF. The CDR3 DNA reads TGTGCCAGCAGCACTAGCGGTGCGAACACCGGGGAGCTGTTTTTT. Full variable domain (remainder filled in from reference TRBV7-3 and TRBJ2-2): GAGVSQTPSNKVTEKGKYVELRCDPISGHTALYWYRQSLGQGPEFLIYFQGTGAADDSGLPNDRFFAVRPEGSVSTLKIQRTERGDSAVYLCASSTSGANTGELFFGEGSRLTVL.

The chain recombines TRBV4-3 with TRBJ2-7; 11 bases map to TRBD2. The CDR3 loop spans 19 amino acids. CDR1 and CDR2 from the germline V gene are LGHNA and YSLEER. After removal of 0 bases from V and 5 bases from J, the junction contained 15 bases not matched to a gene. CDR3 region: CASSQEAASGRSGVDEQYF. The DNA for the CDR3 is TGCGCCAGCAGCCAAGAGGCGGCTAGCGGGAGGTCGGGGGTAGACGAGCAGTACTTC.

This chain joins TRBV5-1 and TRBJ1-2, with 10 bases lining up with TRBD1. The germline CDR1 and CDR2 sequences are SGHRS and YFSETQ. The CDR3 is 17 residues long. V was clipped by 2 bases and J by 5 bases; unmatched bases: 12. CDR3 residues: CASSLLFGQGGIYGYTF. The CDR3 DNA reads TGCGCCAGCAGCTTATTATTCGGACAGGGGGGTATATATGGCTACACCTTC.

The rearrangement uses TRBV2 and TRBJ1-4; 7 bases are a match to TRBD1. Looked up from germline, CDR1 is SNHLY and CDR2 is FYNNEI. The junction had 6 bases not matched to a gene; V was cut back by 7 bases and J by 4 bases. This CDR3 comprises 14 residues. CDR3 nucleotide sequence: TGTGCCAGCACCCAGCAGGGGGGTAATGAAAAACTGTTTTTT. Translated, it gives CASTQQGGNEKLFF.

The chain is built from TRBV19 and TRBJ1-4; 7 nucleotides line up with TRBD1. V lost 4 bases, J lost 8 bases, and 7 bases stayed unmatched. CDR1 and CDR2 from the germline V gene are LNHDA and SQIVND (reference sequence). This CDR3 spans 14 amino acids. CDR3 protein: CASSTRQGGEKLFF. CDR3 nucleotide sequence: TGTGCCAGTAGTACCCGGCAGGGGGGAGAAAAACTGTTTTTT.

This chain links TRBV7-9 with TRBJ1-4; the D gene is possibly TRBD1 (6 bases). The CDR3 is 17 residues long. Germline CDR1 reads SEHNR; CDR2 reads FQNEAQ (reference sequence). The V and J ends lost 0 bases and 5 bases respectively, with 16 bases between them. CDR3 residues: CASSLARTERANEKLFF. In DNA, the CDR3 is TGTGCCAGCAGCTTAGCTCGGACAGAACGGGCGAATGAAAAACTGTTTTTT.

The chain employs TRBV18 and TRBJ1-1; 8 bases match TRBD1. Unmatched junction bases numbered 2, after V lost 5 bases and J lost 0 bases. Germline V CDR1 and CDR2: KGHSH, LQKENI. The CDR3 sequence is 14 residues long. CDR3 nucleotides: TGTGCCAGCTCATCGACAGGGGTGAACACTGAAGCTTTCTTT. Translating it yields CASSSTGVNTEAFF.

This chain links TRBV6-2 or TRBV6-3 with TRBJ2-3, with 13 positions matching TRBD2. Germline-derived CDR1 and CDR2 are MNHEY and SVGEGT. The CDR3 spans 17 residues. Unmatched junction bases numbered 4, after V lost 0 bases and J lost 4 bases. The CDR3 reads CASSYSRGLAGSDTQYF. CDR3 nucleotides: TGTGCCAGCAGTTACTCGAGGGGACTAGCGGGATCAGATACGCAGTATTTT.

This chain connects TRBV5-1 to TRBJ2-2, with TRBD2 identical over 8 bases. The J segment lost 2 bases and the V segment lost 1 base, leaving 10 bases of the junction unmatched. CDR1 is SGHRS and CDR2 is YFSETQ in the germline V gene. The CDR3 runs to 18 residues. The CDR3 reads CASSLPLTSGINTGELFF. The CDR3, as DNA: TGCGCCAGCAGCTTGCCCCTTACTAGCGGAATCAACACCGGGGAGCTGTTTTTT.

Details on this clone: Within the sample, other DNA sequences also encode this same CDR3. The chain has TRBV28 and TRBJ1-2, with 8 bases aligning to TRBD1. Losses at the gene ends were 5 bases for V and 4 bases for J; bases not matched to a gene: 3. Germline assignment: CDR1 MDHEN and CDR2 SYDVKM. This CDR3 has 13 amino acids. The CDR3 sequence is CASSRTGIYGYTF. The CDR3 DNA reads as TGTGCCAGCAGTAGGACAGGGATCTATGGCTACACCTTC.